The source of this T cell receptor beta chain is a study of tumor-infiltrating lymphocytes in primary liver carcinoma. About the research overall: Donors had hepatocellular carcinoma or combined HCC and intrahepatic cholangiocarcinoma. Sequenced samples came back with roughly 3.65 to 7.13 million productive TCRbeta reads, and the counts looked alike across tissue types.

The input was 450 to 500 ng total RNA; TCR beta cDNA was made from it with a constant-region primer. Three-round nested multiplex PCR performed with slightly modified ARM-PCR produced the TCR beta libraries. TRBV1-TRBV30 forward primers and a C-beta reverse primer were used in the first two PCR rounds, which each ran for approximately 11 cycles. TCRdb re-called the multiplex PCR reads through MiXCR, storing one row per CDR3 protein. The data hold 100,000 or so distinct CDR3 sequences, with about 70% observed a single time. This clonotype was seen repeatedly, ten times or more. The antigen remains unidentified. Unsorted bulk tissue (about 20-32 mg) underwent RNA and DNA co-extraction. Viable tumor cells exceeded 85% in all tumor samples. The CDR3 totals 13 residues. Trimming left V 0 bases short and J 4 bases short, with 5 bases between. Germline CDR1 and CDR2: SEHNR and FQNEAQ (reference sequence). Whole-study findings and limits: Only around 7.5-25% of top clones occurred in all five tumor regions.

Material for sequencing was liver tumor tissue from sampling region 5. Documented subset: tumor region T5, tumor centre. The chain combines TRBV7-9 with TRBJ2-3, with D perhaps matching TRBD2 (5 bases). The receptor was derived from a woman aged 55-70 years with primary liver carcinoma and hepatitis B virus infection. CDR3 protein: CASSLAGADTQYF. The CDR3 coding sequence is TGTGCCAGCAGCTTAGCGGGAGCAGATACGCAGTATTTT.